This T cell receptor (beta chain) was captured by sequencing in a study of blood T cells in healthy people across ages. General study results and limits: Strong correlation linked observed beta diversity and percent naive T cells.

The CDR3 loop spans 18 amino acids. Germline V gene sequence: CDR1 MNHEY, CDR2 SVGAGI. A word on this clonotype: The target antigen is unknown. One junction end does not reproduce the germline sequence, and a read error may be involved.

Primers used in a second PCR of about 7 to 12 cycles were a sample-barcoded 5' primer and a J-beta primer mix. Each of the cDNA molecules was tagged by a template-switch adaptor with 12 random nucleotides. TCRdb used MiXCR to reprocess the 5' RACE reads, holding one entry per CDR3 protein. Seen here are 650,000 or so distinct CDR3 sequences, approximately 52% observed once, and the top ten hold approximately 12%. Specimen: blood. The V and J genes are TRBV6-5 and TRBJ2-1, with 9 bases identical to TRBD2. The sequence was collected from a woman aged 80 or older in good health. The CDR3: CAGSYFINSGRNNDEQFF. The CDR3, as DNA: TGTGCCGGCAGTTACTTTATCAACAGCGGGAGGAATAACGATGAGCAGTTCTTT.